What follows are 7 T cell receptor beta chains derived from one specimen sequenced in a study of blood T cells in healthy people across ages. Combining a sample-barcoded 5' primer with a J-beta primer mix, a second PCR ran for roughly 6 to 12 cycles. TCRdb independently ran MiXCR on the 5' RACE reads; one entry per CDR3 protein. The sample has over 600,000 distinct CDR3 sequences, roughly 43% seen once. Sample: blood. The receptors come from a man older than 75 in good health.

A single count supports this clonotype. The J gene is TRBJ1-2, the V gene TRBV27; the match to TRBD1 covers 10 bases. The CDR3 length is 15 residues. Germline V lookup: CDR1 MNHEY, CDR2 SMNVEV (reference sequence). After removal of 5 bases from V and 3 bases from J, the junction contained 6 bases not matched to a gene. The CDR3 DNA reads as TGTGCCAGCAGTAAGACAGGGGGCGCGGACTATGGCTACACCTTC. Its protein product is CASSKTGGADYGYTF.

This clonotype was seen more than once but under ten times. A much larger clone lies one base from this, so it may be a read error. This chain connects TRBV6-2 or TRBV6-3 to TRBJ2-1; D possibly corresponds to TRBD1 (6 bases). The DNA end lines up better with TRBJ2-7; the J call may be wrong. The germline V gene encodes CDR1 MNHEY and CDR2 SVGEGT. The CDR3 is made up of 15 amino acids. The CDR3 loop is CASSANRVSYNEQYF. The CDR3 DNA reads as TGTGCCAGCAGTGCTAACAGGGTTTCCTACAATGAGCAGTACTTC.

J is TRBJ1-5 and V is TRBV3-1; the D is unclear. CDR3 length: 13 residues. The germline V gene encodes CDR1 LGHDT and CDR2 YNNKEL (reference sequence). Trimming left V 4 bases short and J 4 bases short, with 8 bases between. The CDR3 bases are TGTGCCAGCAGCCCGACACCGAATCAGCCCCAGCATTTT. It yields the protein CASSPTPNQPQHF.

The chain combines TRBV7-2 with TRBJ2-3; D call uncertain. Trimming cost V 0 bases and J 0 bases, with 10 bases left between them. The CDR3 covers 16 residues. CDR1 SGHTA and CDR2 FQGNSA come from the germline V gene. The CDR3: CASSLAKGGSTDTQYF. In nucleotides, the CDR3 is TGTGCCAGCAGCTTAGCGAAAGGCGGAAGCACAGATACGCAGTATTTT.

At least ten counts were recorded for this clonotype. The rearrangement joins TRBV7-8 to TRBJ2-1; 7 nucleotides agree with TRBD1. CDR1 is SGHVS and CDR2 is FQNEAQ in the germline V gene. This CDR3 is built from 15 residues. The V gene end was trimmed by 1 base and the J gene end by 6 bases; junction bases not matched to a gene: 6. The CDR3 loop reads CASSLGDRVTNEQFF. CDR3 DNA sequence: TGTGCCAGCAGCTTAGGCGACAGGGTCACCAATGAGCAGTTCTTC.

The CDR3, as DNA: TGCGCCAGCAGCCCCCTTCCCCAGGGGGAGGGGAGGTACAATGAGCAGTTCTTC. The encoded protein is CASSPLPQGEGRYNEQFF. The J gene is TRBJ2-1, the V gene TRBV5-1; the D gene could be TRBD1 or TRBD2 (7 bases each). The CDR3 is 18 residues long. V was pared by 4 bases and J by 4 bases, with 24 bases between. Germline loops: CDR1 SGHRS, CDR2 YFSETQ.

This clonotype has at least ten counts. V is TRBV7-2 and J is TRBJ2-3; possibly TRBD1 or TRBD2 for D (6 bases each). V dropped 5 bases and J dropped 4 bases, with 16 bases sitting between them. CDR1 SGHTA and CDR2 FQGNSA come from the germline V gene. This CDR3 is built from 15 residues. The CDR3 DNA follows: TGTGCCAGCAGCCCGGGGGCATTGTCGGCAGATACGCAGTATTTT. Encoded protein: CASSPGALSADTQYF.